What follows describes a single TCR beta chain. The assay was immunoSEQ multiplex PCR, and TCRdb's table has in-frame clones only and misses some. This table holds about 130,000 clones, approximately 94% found once. This entry comes from a study of control samples from healthy donors and cancer patients. This CDR3 is 17 amino acids long. With 0 bases clipped from V and 2 bases from J, the junction kept 3 bases outside the gene matches. CDR1 and CDR2 from the germline V gene are SGHTA and FQGNSA. The chain carries TRBV7-2 and TRBJ2-6; 8 nucleotides align to TRBD1. The source of this sequence is a young man in good health. Sequenced input: blood. CDR3 loop: CASSLARGLTGANVLTF. CDR3 sequence (DNA): TGTGCCAGCAGCTTAGCCAGGGGGCTTACTGGGGCCAACGTCCTGACTTTC.